This T cell receptor (beta chain) was retrieved from a study of T cell responses to AZD1222 COVID-19 vaccine. Sequencing was performed with immunoSEQ multiplex PCR; in TCRdb, only in-frame clones are kept and a portion is missing. The sample comprises about 140,000 clones, over 85% of which are singletons, and about 4.8% rests with the top ten. The J segment lost 7 bases and the V segment lost 2 bases, leaving 9 bases of the junction unmatched. Germline CDR1 reads MRHNA; CDR2 reads SNTAGT. This CDR3 region has 16 residues. This sample comprised peripheral blood, obtained on day 0 of AZD1222 vaccination. The TCR sequence derives from an adult in good health. The J gene is TRBJ1-2, the V gene TRBV6-4; TRBD1 matches 11 bases. The CDR3 spells CASSDLTPGQGAGYTF. The CDR3 nucleotides are TGTGCCAGCAGTGACCTTACCCCCGGACAGGGGGCTGGCTACACCTTC.